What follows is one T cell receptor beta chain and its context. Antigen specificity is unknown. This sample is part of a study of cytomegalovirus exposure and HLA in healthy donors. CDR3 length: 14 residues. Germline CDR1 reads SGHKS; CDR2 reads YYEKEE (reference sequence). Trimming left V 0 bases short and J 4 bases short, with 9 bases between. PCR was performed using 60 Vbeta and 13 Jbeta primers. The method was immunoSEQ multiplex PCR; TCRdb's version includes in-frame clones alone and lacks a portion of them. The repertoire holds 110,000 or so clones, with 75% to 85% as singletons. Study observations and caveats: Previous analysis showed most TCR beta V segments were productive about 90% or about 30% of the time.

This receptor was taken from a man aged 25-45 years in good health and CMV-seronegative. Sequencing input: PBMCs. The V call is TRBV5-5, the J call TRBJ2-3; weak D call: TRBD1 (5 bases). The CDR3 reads CASSLGQGSDTQYF. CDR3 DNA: TGTGCCAGCAGCTTGGGGCAGGGCTCAGATACGCAGTATTTT.